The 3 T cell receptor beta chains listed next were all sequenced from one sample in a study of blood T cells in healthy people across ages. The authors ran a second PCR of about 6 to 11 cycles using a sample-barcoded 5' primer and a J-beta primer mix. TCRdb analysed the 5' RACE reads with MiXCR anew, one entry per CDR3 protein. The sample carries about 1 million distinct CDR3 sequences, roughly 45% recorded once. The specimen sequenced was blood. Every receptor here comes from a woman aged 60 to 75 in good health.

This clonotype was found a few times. In DNA form, the CDR3 reads TGCAGCGTTGAACAGGACATCCCCCACGAGCAGTACTTC. Residues: CSVEQDIPHEQYF. V and J are TRBV29-1 and TRBJ2-7; a weak D match, TRBD1 (5 bases). Germline V CDR1 and CDR2: SQVTM, ANQGSEA. V shed 2 bases and J shed 5 bases, with 13 bases lying between them. The CDR3 has 13 residues.

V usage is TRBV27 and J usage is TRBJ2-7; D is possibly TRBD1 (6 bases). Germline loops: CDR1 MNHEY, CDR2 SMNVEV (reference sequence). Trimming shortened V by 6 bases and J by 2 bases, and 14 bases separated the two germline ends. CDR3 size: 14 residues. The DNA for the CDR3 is TGTGCCAGCAGGAGGGCTACAGGGACCTACGAGCAGTACTTC. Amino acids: CASRRATGTYEQYF.

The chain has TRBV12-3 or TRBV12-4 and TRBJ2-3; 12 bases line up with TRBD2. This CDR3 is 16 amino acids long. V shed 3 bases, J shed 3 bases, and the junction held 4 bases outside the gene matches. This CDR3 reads CASSLGTSGWTDTQYF. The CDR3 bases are TGTGCCAGCAGTTTGGGGACTAGCGGGTGGACAGATACGCAGTATTTT.